Below, 27 T cell receptor beta chains from the same sample are listed, as sequenced in a study of regulatory T cells in long-lasting Graves disease. Regarding time point: newly diagnosed GD, antithyroid drugs for less than 3 months. Researchers made the TCR library from RNA that was extracted from PBMCs. TCR beta libraries were built with iRepertoire HTBI primers and Arm-PCR of CDR3 regions. Each CDR3 protein gets one entry after TCRdb re-called the multiplex PCR reads with MiXCR. The top ten hold under 20% of the sample, which has about 450,000 distinct CDR3 sequences, about 14% seen once. These data were likewise used in another study, on T cells in Graves' hyperthyroidism and ophthalmopathy.

This specimen consisted of peripheral blood mononuclear cells (PBMCs), obtained at new diagnosis, from a patient treated with antithyroid drugs. All receptors derive from a woman in her fifties or sixties with Graves disease.

The rearrangement joins TRBV5-1 to TRBJ1-1; the D is unclear. Trimming shortened V by 4 bases and J by 4 bases, and 11 bases separated the two germline ends. The CDR3 consists of 13 residues. Germline CDR1 reads SGHRS; CDR2 reads YFSETQ. The CDR3 DNA sequence: TGCGCCAGCAGCGGGAGACTGGGCACTGAAGCTTTCTTT. Its protein product is CASSGRLGTEAFF.

Only a few counts were recorded for this clonotype. The CDR3 protein is CASSQETQGAGYEQFF. The CDR3 DNA reads TGTGCCAGCAGCCAAGAGACACAGGGGGCGGGCTATGAGCAGTTCTTC. The J gene is TRBJ2-1, the V gene TRBV4-2; 9 nucleotides align to TRBD1. CDR1 and CDR2 (germline): LGHNA, YNFKEQ. The CDR3 contains 16 residues. V lost 0 bases, J lost 8 bases, and 8 bases stayed unmatched.

This clonotype was counted many times. This rearrangement joins TRBV30 to TRBJ2-3; 15 nucleotides agree with TRBD2. J gave up 0 bases and V 6 bases, and 4 bases lay outside the gene matches. The length of the CDR3 is 16 residues. The germline V gene encodes CDR1 GTSNPN and CDR2 SVGIG (reference sequence). The CDR3 protein is CACTGTSGRSTDTQYF. The DNA for the CDR3 is TGTGCCTGCACCGGGACTAGCGGGAGGAGCACAGATACGCAGTATTTT. Variable domain in full (rest from reference TRBV30 and TRBJ2-3): SQTIHQWPATLVQPVGSPLSLECTVEGTSNPNLYWYRQAAGRGLQLLFYSVGIGQISSEVPQNLSASRPQDRQFILSSKKLLLSDSGFYLCACTGTSGRSTDTQYFGPGTRLTVL.

The chain carries TRBV19 and TRBJ1-6, with TRBD1 identical over 8 bases. The CDR3 has 18 amino acids. Trimming removed 6 bases from V and 8 bases from J; junction bases left unmatched: 18. Germline V gene data show CDR1 as LNHDA and CDR2 as SQIVND (reference sequence). This chain's CDR3 is CASRTGTGRLPRDSPLHF. The CDR3, as DNA: TGTGCCAGTAGAACCGGGACAGGCCGACTACCCAGGGATTCACCCCTCCACTTT.

This clonotype came up many times. The rearrangement joins TRBV27 to TRBJ2-5; TRBD2 is a possible D gene (6 bases). The CDR3 covers 13 residues. Germline V gene lookup returns CDR1 MNHEY and CDR2 SMNVEV (reference sequence). The germline V and J ends were trimmed by 7 bases and 0 bases, with 9 bases remaining between them. The DNA of the CDR3 is TGTGCCAGCATGGAGGGAAACCAAGAGACCCAGTACTTC. This translates into CASMEGNQETQYF.

This clonotype was observed many times. The chain links TRBV28 to TRBJ2-7, with TRBD2 matching 12 bases. The junction had 4 bases not matched to a gene; V was cut back by 5 bases and J by 5 bases. This CDR3 has 14 residues. Germline-derived CDR1 and CDR2 are MDHEN and SYDVKM. The CDR3 is CASSMTSGSNEQYF. The CDR3 region has the DNA TGTGCCAGCAGTATGACTAGCGGGAGTAACGAGCAGTACTTC.

This clonotype has more than one count but fewer than ten. The chain links TRBV19 to TRBJ1-6, with 12 bases fitting TRBD1. CDR1 is LNHDA, CDR2 SQIVND, per germline (reference sequence). V shed 7 bases, J shed 10 bases, and the junction held 8 bases outside the gene matches. The CDR3 length is 15 residues. Here the CDR3 DNA reads TGTGCCAGTAATCCGGGACAGGGGGCTAGGTCACCCCTCCACTTT. As protein: CASNPGQGARSPLHF.

This clonotype was picked up many times. The chain joins TRBV7-2 to TRBJ2-3; D is undetermined. Trimming took off 1 base at V and 4 bases at J, with 15 bases between the two ends. In germline, CDR1 is SGHTA, CDR2 FQGNSA. The length of the CDR3 is 16 residues. In nucleotides, the CDR3 is TGTGCCAGCAGCTTAGTTGTTCTATATCACCCAGATACGCAGTATTTT. Translating it yields CASSLVVLYHPDTQYF.

The chain employs TRBV5-6 and TRBJ2-3; TRBD1 agrees at 7 bases. The CDR3 covers 14 residues. Trimming at V came to 5 bases and at J to 2 bases, leaving 5 bases not matched to a gene. Germline CDR1 and CDR2: SGHDT and YYEEEE. DNA of the CDR3: TGTGCCAGCAGTTCGGACAGGTACACAGATACGCAGTATTTT. It encodes CASSSDRYTDTQYF.

This clonotype was picked up a small number of times. The genes are TRBV9 and TRBJ2-1; 13 nucleotides line up with TRBD2. The CDR3 extends over 17 amino acids. Trimming cost V 4 bases and J 9 bases; bases outside gene matches: 13. Germline loops: CDR1 SGDLS, CDR2 YYNGEE. This CDR3 reads CASSIGTSGTTIGEQFF. The CDR3 nucleotides are TGTGCCAGCAGCATCGGGACTAGCGGGACTACAATCGGTGAGCAGTTCTTC.

In its sample, this clonotype was seen many times. CDR3 sequence: CASGKTETGEQYF. CDR3 coding DNA: TGTGCCAGCGGGAAGACCGAGACGGGCGAGCAGTACTTC. This chain joins TRBV28 and TRBJ2-7; the D is unclear. The CDR3 spans 13 residues. Germline lookup yields CDR1 MDHEN and CDR2 SYDVKM. Trimming took off 8 bases at V and 6 bases at J, with 17 bases between the two ends.

This clonotype was counted a few times. The chain uses TRBV27 and TRBJ2-1, with 8 bases aligning to TRBD2. This CDR3 spans 16 amino acids. Germline V gene sequence: CDR1 MNHEY, CDR2 SMNVEV (reference sequence). J gave up 4 bases and V 5 bases, and 10 bases lay outside the gene matches. CDR3 sequence: CASSLFSGNWYNEQFF. DNA of the CDR3: TGTGCCAGCAGTCTCTTTAGCGGGAATTGGTACAATGAGCAGTTCTTC.

This clonotype was detected a few times. The rearrangement uses TRBV12-3 or TRBV12-4 and TRBJ2-7; 7 positions match TRBD1. CDR3 size: 15 residues. V trimming: 6 bases; J trimming: 1 base; junction bases outside the gene matches: 9. The CDR3: CASSLYRGPSYEQYF. CDR3 DNA: TGTGCCAGCAGCCTTTACAGGGGCCCTTCCTACGAGCAGTACTTC.

V usage is TRBV29-1 and J usage is TRBJ2-1; 9 nucleotides agree with TRBD1. V gave up 4 bases and J gave up 7 bases; unmatched junction bases: 8. The CDR3 totals 14 residues. Looked up from germline, CDR1 is SQVTM and CDR2 is ANQGSEA. The CDR3 region has the DNA TGCAGCGTTGGCCGGACAGGGGTCGGGAATGAGCAGTTCTTC. It specifies CSVGRTGVGNEQFF.

The J gene is TRBJ1-4, the V gene TRBV27, with D possibly being TRBD1 (5 bases). The V end was cut by 4 bases, the J end by 5 bases, with 14 bases between. This CDR3 has 15 residues. Per the germline V gene, CDR1 is MNHEY and CDR2 is SMNVEV (reference sequence). The CDR3 coding sequence is TGTGCCAGCAGTTCCCGAGGGGCCCTAAATGAAAAACTGTTTTTT. It codes for CASSSRGALNEKLFF.

This clonotype showed up many times. The chain employs TRBV28 and TRBJ2-7; 9 positions agree with TRBD2. The germline gives CDR1 MDHEN, CDR2 SYDVKM. This CDR3 is built from 16 residues. J was trimmed by 6 bases and V by 1 base; bases with no gene match: 10. CDR3 protein: CASSLLVLAGRREQYF. DNA for the CDR3: TGTGCCAGCAGTTTATTAGTTCTAGCGGGGAGGCGCGAGCAGTACTTC.

Many counts were recorded for this clonotype. The rearrangement uses TRBV18 and TRBJ2-7, with 12 bases aligning to TRBD1. Trimming removed 5 bases from V and 6 bases from J; junction bases left unmatched: 8. Per the germline V gene, CDR1 is KGHSH and CDR2 is LQKENI. This CDR3 is built from 15 residues. DNA of the CDR3: TGTGCCAGCTCATCTCCGGGACAGGGGGCCCTCGAGCAGTACTTC. Residues: CASSSPGQGALEQYF.

There are many counts of this clonotype. The J gene is TRBJ2-4, the V gene TRBV7-8, with a possible D match to TRBD1 (6 bases). Per germline, CDR1 SGHVS and CDR2 FQNEAQ. The V end was cut by 1 base, the J end by 3 bases, with 13 bases between. The CDR3 has 16 amino acids. CDR3 loop: CASSLELGAIKNIQYF. Written as DNA, the CDR3 is TGTGCCAGCAGCTTAGAACTGGGGGCAATCAAAAACATTCAGTACTTC.

This clonotype was seen many times. The germline gene is not matched at one end of the junction; a read error may be the cause. The chain links TRBV5-1 to TRBJ2-7, with 12 bases identical to TRBD2. Germline V CDR1 and CDR2: SGHRS, YFSETQ. There are 14 residues in the CDR3. The CDR3 here is CASSLAGGPGEQYF. CDR3 nucleotides: TGTGCCAGCAGTCTAGCGGGAGGGCCAGGCGAGCAGTACTTC. The variable domain in full, completed from reference TRBV5-1 and TRBJ2-7, reads KAGVTQTPRYLIKTRGQQVTLSCSPISGHRSVSWYQQTPGQGLQFLFEYFSETQRNKGNFPGRFSGRQFSNSRSEMNVSTLELGDSALYLCASSLAGGPGEQYFGPGTRLTVT.

This clonotype was counted many times. The DNA of the CDR3 is TGTGCCAGCAGAGAAGGGGTCGAGCCTTACAATGAGCAGTTCTTC. Encoded protein: CASREGVEPYNEQFF. The chain links TRBV3-1 to TRBJ2-1, with D maybe TRBD1 (5 bases). Looked up from germline, CDR1 is LGHDT and CDR2 is YNNKEL (reference sequence). The CDR3 loop spans 15 amino acids. The V end was cut by 6 bases, the J end by 4 bases, with 16 bases between.

Note on this clonotype: A much more abundant neighbour one base away suggests this may be a read error. The V and J genes are TRBV30 and TRBJ1-2; D gene ambiguous. V was shortened by 3 bases and J by 10 bases, with 18 bases between the two germline ends. The germline V gene has CDR1 GTSNPN and CDR2 SVGIG (reference sequence). This CDR3 has 13 residues. In DNA, the CDR3 is TGTGCCTGGAGCCCCGAAGTACAGTTGCCCTACACCTTC. It is translated as CAWSPEVQLPYTF. The variable domain in full, completed from reference TRBV30 and TRBJ1-2, reads SQTIHQWPATLVQPVGSPLSLECTVEGTSNPNLYWYRQAAGRGLQLLFYSVGIGQISSEVPQNLSASRPQDRQFILSSKKLLLSDSGFYLCAWSPEVQLPYTFGSGTRLTVV.

This clonotype showed up just a few times. Here the CDR3 DNA reads TGTGCCAGCAGTTACGTCCCAGGTGGGAACACTGAAGCTTTCTTT. This encodes CASSYVPGGNTEAFF. This chain joins TRBV6-9 and TRBJ1-1; D unclear. This CDR3 is built from 15 residues. Germline lookup yields CDR1 MNHGY and CDR2 SVAAGI. Trimming shortened V by 3 bases and J by 1 base, and 12 bases separated the two germline ends.

This clonotype was counted between two and nine times. One base away lies a much larger clone, so this may be a sequencing read error. The chain has TRBV5-1 and TRBJ2-3; 9 bases are a match to TRBD2. The V and J ends lost 0 bases and 0 bases, in that order; junction bases with no gene match: 11. This CDR3 region has 19 residues. Germline V CDR1 and CDR2: SGHRS, YFSETQ. The DNA for the CDR3 is TGCGCCAGCAGCTTGGACCTCGAGTCGGCGGGAGGGAGCACAGATACGCAGTATTTT. It codes for CASSLDLESAGGSTDTQYF.

The chain combines TRBV6-1 with TRBJ2-1, with 11 nucleotides matching TRBD2. The V segment lost 7 bases and the J segment 11 bases; nucleotides outside the gene matches: 7. The CDR3 has 13 amino acids. Germline V lookup: CDR1 MNHNS, CDR2 SASEGT. CDR3 sequence (DNA): TGTGCCAGCACGAGACTAGCGGGATTCAAGCAGTTCTTC. Translated: CASTRLAGFKQFF.

This clonotype was picked up many times. This chain connects TRBV28 to TRBJ2-3; no clear D. The CDR3 runs 13 residues. The V gene lost 7 bases and the J gene lost 4 bases, with 12 bases spanning the gap. Looked up from germline, CDR1 is MDHEN and CDR2 is SYDVKM. CDR3 amino acids: CASTAGWADTQYF. The CDR3 DNA sequence: TGTGCCAGCACCGCCGGGTGGGCAGATACGCAGTATTTT.

At least ten counts were recorded for this clonotype. This CDR3 reads CASTLLWGNTGELFF. The CDR3 DNA sequence: TGTGCCAGCACCTTGCTTTGGGGGAACACCGGGGAGCTGTTTTTT. The V gene is TRBV11-2, the J gene TRBJ2-2, with D unresolved. With 7 bases removed from V and 1 base from J, the gap between germline ends came to 13 bases. CDR1 is SGHAT and CDR2 is FQNNGV in the germline V gene. There are 15 residues in the CDR3.

This clonotype was seen ten or more times. The V and J genes are TRBV2 and TRBJ1-1, with TRBD1 matching 7 bases. This CDR3 comprises 13 residues. After removal of 6 bases from V and 6 bases from J, the junction contained 7 bases not matched to a gene. Germline assignment: CDR1 SNHLY and CDR2 FYNNEI. DNA for the CDR3: TGTGCCAGCAGCGACTGGGACAGTTCTGAAGCTTTCTTT. Protein: CASSDWDSSEAFF.